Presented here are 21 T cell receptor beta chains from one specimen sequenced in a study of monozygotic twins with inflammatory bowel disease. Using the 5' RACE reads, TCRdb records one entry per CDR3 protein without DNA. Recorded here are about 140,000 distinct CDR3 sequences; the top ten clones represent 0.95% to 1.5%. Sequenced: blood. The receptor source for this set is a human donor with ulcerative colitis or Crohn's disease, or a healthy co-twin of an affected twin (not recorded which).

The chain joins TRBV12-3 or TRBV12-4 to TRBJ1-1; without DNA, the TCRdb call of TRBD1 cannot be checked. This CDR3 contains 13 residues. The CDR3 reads CAGHRVAGAEAFF.

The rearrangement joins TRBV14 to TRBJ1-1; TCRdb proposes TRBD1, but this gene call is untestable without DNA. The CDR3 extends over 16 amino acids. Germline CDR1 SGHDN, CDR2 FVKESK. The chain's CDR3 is CASSHIPGTANTEAFF.

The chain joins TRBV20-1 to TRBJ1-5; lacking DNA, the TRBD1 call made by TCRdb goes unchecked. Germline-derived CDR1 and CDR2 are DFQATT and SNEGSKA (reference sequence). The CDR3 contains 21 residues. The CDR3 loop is CSARVCCPPRQADYSNQPQHF.

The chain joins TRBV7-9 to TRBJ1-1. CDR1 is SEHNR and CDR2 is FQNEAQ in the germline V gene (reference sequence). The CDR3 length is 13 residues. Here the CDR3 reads CASSFGVDTEAFF.

The CDR3: CASSLLTGGEAFF. The chain recombines TRBV27 with TRBJ1-1; TCRdb outputs TRBD1, but without DNA this stays unchecked. The CDR3 sequence is 13 residues long. The germline gives CDR1 MNHEY, CDR2 SMNVEV (reference sequence).

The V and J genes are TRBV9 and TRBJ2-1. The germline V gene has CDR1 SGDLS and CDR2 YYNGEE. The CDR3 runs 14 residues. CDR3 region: CASSGTSGRNEQFF.

The CDR3: CASSLVLAHEQYF. The chain links TRBV11-2 to TRBJ2-7; the D gene TCRdb calls, TRBD2, cannot be checked with no DNA. This CDR3 is built from 13 residues. Per the germline V gene, CDR1 is SGHAT and CDR2 is FQNNGV.

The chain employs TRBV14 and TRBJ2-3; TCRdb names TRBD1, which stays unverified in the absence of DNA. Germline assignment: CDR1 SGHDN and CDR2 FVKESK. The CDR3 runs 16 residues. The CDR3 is CASSPRTGWSADTQYF.

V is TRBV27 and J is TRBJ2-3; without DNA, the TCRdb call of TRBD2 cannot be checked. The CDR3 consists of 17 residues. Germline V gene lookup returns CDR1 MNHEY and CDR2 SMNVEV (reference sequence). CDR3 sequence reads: CASSVAITGLGGDTQYF.

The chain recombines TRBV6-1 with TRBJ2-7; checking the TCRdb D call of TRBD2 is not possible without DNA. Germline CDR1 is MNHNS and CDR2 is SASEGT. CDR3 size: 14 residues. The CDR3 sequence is CASSPGLAAYEQYF.

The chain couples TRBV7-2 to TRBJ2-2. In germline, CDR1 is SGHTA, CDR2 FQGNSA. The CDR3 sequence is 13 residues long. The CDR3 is CASSLPSERELFF.

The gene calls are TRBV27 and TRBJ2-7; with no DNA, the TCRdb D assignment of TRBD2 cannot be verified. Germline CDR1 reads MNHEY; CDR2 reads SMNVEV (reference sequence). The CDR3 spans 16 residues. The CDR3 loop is CASSPIPGLSYYEQYF.

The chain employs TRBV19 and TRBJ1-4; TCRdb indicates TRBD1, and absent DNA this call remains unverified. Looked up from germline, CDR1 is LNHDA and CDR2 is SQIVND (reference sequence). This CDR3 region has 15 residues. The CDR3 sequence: CASSSPGTGKEKLFF.

CDR3 residues: CASSLTQGPEQYF. The chain recombines TRBV28 with TRBJ2-7; TCRdb returns TRBD2, unconfirmable since there is no DNA. Germline V gene data show CDR1 as MDHEN and CDR2 as SYDVKM. This CDR3 comprises 13 residues.

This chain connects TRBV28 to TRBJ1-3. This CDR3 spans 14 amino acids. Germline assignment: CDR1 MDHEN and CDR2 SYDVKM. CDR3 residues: CASSPRQVGNTIYF.

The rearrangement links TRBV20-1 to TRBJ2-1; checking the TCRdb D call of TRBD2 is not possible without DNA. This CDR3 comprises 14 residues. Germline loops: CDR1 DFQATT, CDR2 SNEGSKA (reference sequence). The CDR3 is CSASGSGRHSEQFF.

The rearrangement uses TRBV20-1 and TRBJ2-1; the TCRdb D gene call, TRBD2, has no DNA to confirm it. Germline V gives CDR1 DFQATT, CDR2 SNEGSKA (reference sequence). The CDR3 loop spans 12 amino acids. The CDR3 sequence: CRVREFVDEQFF.

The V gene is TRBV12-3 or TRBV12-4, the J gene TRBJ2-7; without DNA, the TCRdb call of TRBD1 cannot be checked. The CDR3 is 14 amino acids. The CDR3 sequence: CASSLGQPSYEQYF.

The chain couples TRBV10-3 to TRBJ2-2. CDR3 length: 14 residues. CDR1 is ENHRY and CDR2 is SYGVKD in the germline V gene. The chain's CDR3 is CAISEVPNTGELFF.

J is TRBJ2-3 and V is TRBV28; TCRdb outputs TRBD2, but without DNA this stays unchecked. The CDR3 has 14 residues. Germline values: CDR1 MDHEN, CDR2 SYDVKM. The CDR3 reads CASREGPSTDTQYF. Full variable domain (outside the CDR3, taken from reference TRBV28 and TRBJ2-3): DVKVTQSSRYLVKRTGEKVFLECVQDMDHENMFWYRQDPGLGLRLIYFSYDVKMKEKGDIPEGYSVSREKKERFSLILESASTNQTSMYLCASREGPSTDTQYFGPGTRLTVL.

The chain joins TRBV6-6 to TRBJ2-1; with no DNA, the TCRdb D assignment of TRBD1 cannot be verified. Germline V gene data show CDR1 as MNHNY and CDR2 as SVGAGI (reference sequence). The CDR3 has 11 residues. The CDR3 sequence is CASSYAGGLFF.